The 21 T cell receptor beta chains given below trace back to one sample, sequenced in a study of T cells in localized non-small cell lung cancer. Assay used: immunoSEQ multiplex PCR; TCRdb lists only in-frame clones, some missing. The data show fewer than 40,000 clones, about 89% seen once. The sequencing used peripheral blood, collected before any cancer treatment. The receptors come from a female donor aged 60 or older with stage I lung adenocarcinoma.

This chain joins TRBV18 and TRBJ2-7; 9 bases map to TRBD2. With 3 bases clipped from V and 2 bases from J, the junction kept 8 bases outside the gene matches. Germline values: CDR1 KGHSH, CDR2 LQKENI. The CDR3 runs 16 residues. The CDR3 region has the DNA TGTGCCAGCTCACCTCTCGCAAGCGGGAGGCCCTACGAGCAGTACTTC. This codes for CASSPLASGRPYEQYF.

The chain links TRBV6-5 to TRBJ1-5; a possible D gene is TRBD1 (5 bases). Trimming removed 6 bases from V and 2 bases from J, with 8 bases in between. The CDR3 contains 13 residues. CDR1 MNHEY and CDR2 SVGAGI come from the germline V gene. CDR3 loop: CASSRERNQPQHF. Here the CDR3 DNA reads TGTGCCAGCAGCAGGGAGCGCAATCAGCCCCAGCATTTT.

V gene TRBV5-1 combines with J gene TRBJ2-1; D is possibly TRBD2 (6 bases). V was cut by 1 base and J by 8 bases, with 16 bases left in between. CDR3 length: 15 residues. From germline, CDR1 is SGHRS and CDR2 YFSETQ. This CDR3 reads CASSLPAGFSDEQFF. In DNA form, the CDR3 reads TGCGCCAGCAGCTTGCCGGCGGGATTTTCGGATGAGCAGTTCTTC.

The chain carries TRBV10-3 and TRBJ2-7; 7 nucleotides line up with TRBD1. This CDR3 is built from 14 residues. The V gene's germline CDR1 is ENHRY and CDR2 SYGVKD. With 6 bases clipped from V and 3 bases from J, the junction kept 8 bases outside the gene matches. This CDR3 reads CAISPGQANYEQYF. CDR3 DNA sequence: TGTGCCATCAGCCCTGGACAGGCCAACTACGAGCAGTACTTC.

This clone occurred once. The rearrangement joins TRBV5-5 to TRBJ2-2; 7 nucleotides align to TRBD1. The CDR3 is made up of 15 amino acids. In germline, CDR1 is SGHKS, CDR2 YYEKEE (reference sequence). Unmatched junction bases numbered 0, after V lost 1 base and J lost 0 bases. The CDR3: CASSLQGANTGELFF. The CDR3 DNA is TGTGCCAGCAGCTTGCAGGGGGCGAACACCGGGGAGCTGTTTTTT.

Here the CDR3 reads CASSLTRADTEAFF. CDR3 nucleotide sequence: TGCGCCAGCAGCTTGACCAGGGCGGACACTGAAGCTTTCTTT. The chain couples TRBV5-1 to TRBJ1-1; TRBD1 might be the D (5 bases). This CDR3 comprises 14 residues. Germline CDR1 and CDR2: SGHRS and YFSETQ. The V and J ends lost 1 base and 3 bases respectively, with 10 bases between them. The whole variable domain, filled in from reference TRBV5-1 and TRBJ1-1, reads KAGVTQTPRYLIKTRGQQVTLSCSPISGHRSVSWYQQTPGQGLQFLFEYFSETQRNKGNFPGRFSGRQFSNSRSEMNVSTLELGDSALYLCASSLTRADTEAFFGQGTRLTVV.

CDR3 amino acids: CASSLFGRNYNEQFF. The CDR3 DNA sequence: TGCGCCAGCAGCTTGTTCGGGAGGAACTACAATGAGCAGTTCTTC. The rearrangement links TRBV5-1 to TRBJ2-1; 7 nucleotides align to TRBD2. V shed 1 base, J shed 3 bases, and the junction held 4 bases outside the gene matches. Germline assignment: CDR1 SGHRS and CDR2 YFSETQ. This CDR3 has 15 amino acids.

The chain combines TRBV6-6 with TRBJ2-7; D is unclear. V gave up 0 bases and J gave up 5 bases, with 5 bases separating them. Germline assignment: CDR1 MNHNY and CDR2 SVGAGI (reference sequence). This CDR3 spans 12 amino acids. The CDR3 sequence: CASSYSYDEQYF. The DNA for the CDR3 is TGTGCCAGCAGTTACTCGTATGACGAGCAGTACTTC.

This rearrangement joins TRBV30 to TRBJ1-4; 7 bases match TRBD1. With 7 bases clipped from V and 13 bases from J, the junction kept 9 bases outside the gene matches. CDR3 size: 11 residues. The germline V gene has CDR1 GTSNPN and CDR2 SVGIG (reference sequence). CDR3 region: CASLKGAALFF. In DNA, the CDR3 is TGTGCCTCGTTGAAGGGGGCGGCACTGTTTTTT.

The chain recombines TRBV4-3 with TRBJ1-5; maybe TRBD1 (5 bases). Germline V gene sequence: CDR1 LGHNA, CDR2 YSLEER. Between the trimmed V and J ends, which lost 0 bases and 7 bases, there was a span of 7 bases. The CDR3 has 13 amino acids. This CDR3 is CASSQDGDQPQHF. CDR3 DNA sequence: TGCGCCAGCAGCCAAGATGGGGACCAGCCCCAGCATTTT.

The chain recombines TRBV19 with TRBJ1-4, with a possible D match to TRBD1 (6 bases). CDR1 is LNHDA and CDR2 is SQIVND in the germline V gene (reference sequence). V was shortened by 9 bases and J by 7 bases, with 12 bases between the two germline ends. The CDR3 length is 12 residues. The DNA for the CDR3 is TGTGCCAGCCAGGGGTGGGGTGAAAAACTGTTTTTT. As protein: CASQGWGEKLFF.

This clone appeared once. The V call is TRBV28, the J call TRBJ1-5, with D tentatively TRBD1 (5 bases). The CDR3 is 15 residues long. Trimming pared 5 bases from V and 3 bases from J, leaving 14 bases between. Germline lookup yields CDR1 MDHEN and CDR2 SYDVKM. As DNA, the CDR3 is TGTGCCAGCAGTCGCCAGGGAATGAACAATCAGCCCCAGCATTTT. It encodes CASSRQGMNNQPQHF.

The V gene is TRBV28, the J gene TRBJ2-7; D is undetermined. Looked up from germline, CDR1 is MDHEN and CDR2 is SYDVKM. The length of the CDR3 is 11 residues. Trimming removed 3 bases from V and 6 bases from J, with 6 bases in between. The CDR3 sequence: CASSFFAEQYF. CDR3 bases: TGTGCCAGCAGTTTTTTCGCCGAGCAGTACTTC.

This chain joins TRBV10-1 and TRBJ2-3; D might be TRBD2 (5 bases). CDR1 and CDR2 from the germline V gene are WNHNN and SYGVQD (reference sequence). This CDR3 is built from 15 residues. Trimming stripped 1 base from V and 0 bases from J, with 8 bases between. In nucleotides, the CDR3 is TGCGCCAGCAGTGAGTATGGCGGGAGCACAGATACGCAGTATTTT. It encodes CASSEYGGSTDTQYF.

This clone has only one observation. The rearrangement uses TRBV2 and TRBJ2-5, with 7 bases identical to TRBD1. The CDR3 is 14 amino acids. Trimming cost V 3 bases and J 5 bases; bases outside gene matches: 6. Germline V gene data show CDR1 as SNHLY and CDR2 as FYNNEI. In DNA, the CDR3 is TGTGCCAGCAGTGAGGCAGGGGGTTCGGAGACCCAGTACTTC. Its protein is CASSEAGGSETQYF.

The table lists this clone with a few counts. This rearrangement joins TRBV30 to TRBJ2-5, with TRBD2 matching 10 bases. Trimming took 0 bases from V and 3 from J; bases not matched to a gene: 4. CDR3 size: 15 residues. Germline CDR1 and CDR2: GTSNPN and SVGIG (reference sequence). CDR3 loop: CAWSVGLADKETQYF. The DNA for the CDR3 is TGTGCCTGGAGTGTAGGACTAGCGGATAAAGAGACCCAGTACTTC.

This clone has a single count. As DNA, the CDR3 is TGTGCCAGTAGTAACCAACAGACGACGAACACTGAAGCTTTCTTT. Translating it yields CASSNQQTTNTEAFF. The chain couples TRBV19 to TRBJ1-1; D remains unclear. The length of the CDR3 is 15 residues. V lost 4 bases to trimming and J lost 1 base, with 13 bases between them. Germline values: CDR1 LNHDA, CDR2 SQIVND (reference sequence).

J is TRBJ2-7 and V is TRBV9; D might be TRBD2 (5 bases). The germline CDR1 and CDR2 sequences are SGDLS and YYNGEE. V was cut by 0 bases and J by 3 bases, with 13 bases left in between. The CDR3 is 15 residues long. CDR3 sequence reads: CASSVGETRNYEQYF. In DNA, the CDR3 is TGTGCCAGCAGCGTAGGGGAGACTCGAAACTACGAGCAGTACTTC.

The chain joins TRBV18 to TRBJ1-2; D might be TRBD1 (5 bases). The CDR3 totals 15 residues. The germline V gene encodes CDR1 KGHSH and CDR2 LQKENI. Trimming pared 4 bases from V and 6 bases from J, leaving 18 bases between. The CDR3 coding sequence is TGTGCCAGCTCACGGTATCCGGGGACTGAAGATGGCTACACCTTC. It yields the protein CASSRYPGTEDGYTF.

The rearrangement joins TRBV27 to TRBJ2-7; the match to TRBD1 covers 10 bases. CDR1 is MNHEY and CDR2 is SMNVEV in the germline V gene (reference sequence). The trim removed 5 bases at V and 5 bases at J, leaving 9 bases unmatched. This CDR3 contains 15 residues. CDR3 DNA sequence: TGTGCCAGCAGTGCCCCGGGACAGGGGATAGACGAGCAGTACTTC. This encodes CASSAPGQGIDEQYF.

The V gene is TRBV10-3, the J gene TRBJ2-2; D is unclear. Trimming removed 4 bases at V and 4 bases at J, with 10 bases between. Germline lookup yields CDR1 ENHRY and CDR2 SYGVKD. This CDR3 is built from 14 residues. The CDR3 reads CAISGKRLTGELFF. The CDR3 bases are TGTGCCATCAGTGGCAAGCGACTCACCGGGGAGCTGTTTTTT.